The 27 T cell receptor beta chains below all came from one sample that was sequenced in a study of cytotoxic CD8 clonotypes in ibrutinib-treated CLL. Assay used: immunoSEQ multiplex PCR; TCRdb lists only in-frame clones, some missing. The sample records some 120,000 clones, approximately 58% being singletons. This specimen consisted of PBMCs, obtained after 24 months of ibrutinib treatment. The receptors shown here come from a human donor with chronic lymphocytic leukemia.

The CDR3 here is CASSLAGITGELFF. Here the CDR3 DNA reads TGTGCCAGCAGCTTGGCGGGGATCACCGGGGAGCTGTTTTTT. The V gene is TRBV5-6, the J gene TRBJ2-2; D possibly corresponds to TRBD2 (5 bases). Germline CDR1 and CDR2: SGHDT and YYEEEE. There are 14 residues in the CDR3. V lost 0 bases, J lost 4 bases, and 7 bases lay in between.

In its sample, this clone was seen a few times. The V call is TRBV19, the J call TRBJ1-4; no firm D call. Germline-derived CDR1 and CDR2 are LNHDA and SQIVND (reference sequence). V was pared by 8 bases and J by 5 bases, with 9 bases between. The CDR3 covers 12 residues. Here the CDR3 reads CASRHGNEKLFF. As DNA, the CDR3 is TGTGCCAGTCGGCACGGAAATGAAAAACTGTTTTTT. The full variable domain, rest sourced from reference TRBV19 and TRBJ1-4, is DGGITQSPKYLFRKEGQNVTLSCEQNLNHDAMYWYRQDPGQGLRLIYYSQIVNDFQKGDIAEGYSVSREKKESFPLTVTSAQKNPTAFYLCASRHGNEKLFFGSGTQLSVL.

The chain couples TRBV30 to TRBJ2-1; TRBD2 is a possible D gene (5 bases). This CDR3 contains 16 residues. V was trimmed by 0 bases and J by 0 bases, leaving 12 bases between them. Germline CDR1 is GTSNPN and CDR2 is SVGIG (reference sequence). CDR3 sequence (DNA): TGTGCCTGGAGTGTACGGGGAATTAACTCCTACAATGAGCAGTTCTTC. The encoded protein is CAWSVRGINSYNEQFF.

The rearrangement uses TRBV6-1 and TRBJ2-1; D call uncertain. Germline values: CDR1 MNHNS, CDR2 SASEGT. This CDR3 has 12 amino acids. The V gene lost 4 bases and the J gene lost 5 bases, with 6 bases spanning the gap. CDR3 DNA: TGTGCCAGCAGTGGACCCAACAATGAGCAGTTCTTC. Its translation: CASSGPNNEQFF.

This clone was observed a handful of times. The rearrangement joins TRBV19 to TRBJ2-5, with 7 bases matching TRBD2. Per the germline V gene, CDR1 is LNHDA and CDR2 is SQIVND (reference sequence). The junction had 10 bases not matched to a gene; V was cut back by 3 bases and J by 3 bases. This CDR3 is built from 16 residues. The CDR3 sequence: CASSIEAGWGKETQYF. The CDR3 DNA reads TGTGCCAGTAGTATCGAAGCGGGGTGGGGGAAAGAGACCCAGTACTTC.

This clone was seen a few times. The V and J genes are TRBV5-5 and TRBJ1-6; possible D gene TRBD1, 5 bases. In germline, CDR1 is SGHKS, CDR2 YYEKEE (reference sequence). V was clipped by 10 bases and J by 4 bases, with 15 bases between them. This CDR3 has 14 residues. The CDR3 coding sequence is TGTGCCGGCCAGGAGGGACTTTATAATTCACCCCTCCACTTT. Protein sequence: CAGQEGLYNSPLHF.

V usage is TRBV11-3 and J usage is TRBJ2-7; 7 positions match TRBD1. The trim removed 4 bases at V and 8 bases at J, leaving 14 bases unmatched. In germline, CDR1 is SGHNT, CDR2 YENEEA. The CDR3 has 15 amino acids. CDR3 in amino acids: CASSSTQGQPRKQYF. DNA for the CDR3: TGTGCCAGCAGCTCCACTCAGGGACAGCCGAGAAAGCAGTACTTC.

This clone showed up just once. This chain joins TRBV6-5 and TRBJ2-7; D is perhaps TRBD1 or TRBD2 (6 bases each). CDR1 and CDR2 from the germline V gene are MNHEY and SVGAGI. This CDR3 region has 15 residues. Trimming stripped 3 bases from V and 3 bases from J, with 15 bases between. The CDR3 sequence is CASSYEGGAFYEQYF. CDR3 coding DNA: TGTGCCAGCAGTTATGAGGGGGGCGCCTTCTACGAGCAGTACTTC.

The V and J genes are TRBV2 and TRBJ2-5; D unclear. The CDR3 contains 15 residues. Germline V gene data show CDR1 as SNHLY and CDR2 as FYNNEI. V lost 5 bases, J lost 2 bases, and 15 bases lay in between. The CDR3, as DNA: TGTGCCAGCAGTAGGCAACAAATAGGGCAAGAGACCCAGTACTTC. This gives the protein CASSRQQIGQETQYF.

The genes are TRBV5-1 and TRBJ2-5, with D maybe TRBD1 (5 bases). Per germline, CDR1 SGHRS and CDR2 YFSETQ. This CDR3 region has 14 residues. The germline V and J ends were trimmed by 0 bases and 0 bases, with 6 bases remaining between them. The CDR3 here is CASSLGQYQETQYF. The CDR3 nucleotides are TGCGCCAGCAGCTTGGGACAGTACCAAGAGACCCAGTACTTC. The variable domain in full, completed from reference TRBV5-1 and TRBJ2-5, reads KAGVTQTPRYLIKTRGQQVTLSCSPISGHRSVSWYQQTPGQGLQFLFEYFSETQRNKGNFPGRFSGRQFSNSRSEMNVSTLELGDSALYLCASSLGQYQETQYFGPGTRLLVL.

This CDR3 reads CASSWAGGSPGQDTQYF. DNA for the CDR3: TGTGCCAGCAGCTGGGCGGGTGGTTCTCCGGGCCAAGATACGCAGTATTTT. This chain uses TRBV7-8 with TRBJ2-3; maybe TRBD2 (5 bases). Germline values: CDR1 SGHVS, CDR2 FQNEAQ. The CDR3 extends over 17 amino acids. V lost 4 bases and J lost 5, with 22 bases in between.

The chain uses TRBV5-5 and TRBJ2-1, with no clear D. There are 11 residues in the CDR3. Germline V CDR1 and CDR2: SGHKS, YYEKEE (reference sequence). Trimming took off 4 bases at V and 4 bases at J, with 3 bases between the two ends. The CDR3 sequence: CASSLYNEQFF. CDR3 DNA: TGTGCCAGCAGCCTGTACAATGAGCAGTTCTTC.

This sequence joins TRBV7-8 and TRBJ2-2; D is possibly TRBD1 (6 bases). The CDR3 sequence is 14 residues long. Trimming took 5 bases from V and 4 from J, leaving 11 bases between them. In germline, CDR1 is SGHVS, CDR2 FQNEAQ. This chain's CDR3 is CASSLQGFTGELFF. The CDR3 DNA follows: TGTGCCAGCAGCCTACAGGGTTTCACCGGGGAGCTGTTTTTT.

V usage is TRBV6-5 and J usage is TRBJ2-7, with 7 positions matching TRBD1. Per germline, CDR1 MNHEY and CDR2 SVGAGI. This CDR3 comprises 15 residues. Losses at the gene ends were 6 bases for V and 2 bases for J; bases not matched to a gene: 10. Here the CDR3 reads CASRPGTVGPYEQYF. The CDR3 DNA reads as TGTGCCAGCAGGCCTGGGACAGTGGGCCCCTACGAGCAGTACTTC.

This clone was picked up a small number of times. The chain recombines TRBV5-6 with TRBJ1-1; D might be TRBD1 (5 bases). In germline, CDR1 is SGHDT, CDR2 YYEEEE. V lost 6 bases, J lost 4 bases, and 13 bases lay in between. The CDR3 covers 13 residues. CDR3 loop: CASTRRQGTEAFF. The CDR3 bases are TGTGCCAGCACCCGACGGCAGGGCACTGAAGCTTTCTTT.

J is TRBJ2-2 and V is TRBV6-1; TRBD1 aligns across 7 bases. Germline V gene lookup returns CDR1 MNHNS and CDR2 SASEGT. The trim removed 6 bases at V and 6 bases at J, leaving 10 bases unmatched. CDR3 length: 15 amino acids. The CDR3 DNA follows: TGTGCCAGCAGCTCCACCCCCGGGACAGCCGGGGAGCTGTTTTTT. Encoded protein: CASSSTPGTAGELFF.

This clone occurred once. This rearrangement joins TRBV23-1 to TRBJ1-5, with 8 nucleotides matching TRBD1. TRBV23-1 is noted as an ORF with a role that remains uncertain. The CDR3 runs 16 residues. The ends lost 8 bases at V and 4 bases at J; junction bases unmatched: 13. The DNA of the CDR3 is TGCGCCAGCGCACAGGGGGACAGTCTTAGAAATCAGCCCCAGCATTTT. This sequence encodes CASAQGDSLRNQPQHF.

The chain has TRBV6-5 and TRBJ2-5; a weak D match, TRBD2 (6 bases). Trimming removed 2 bases from V and 3 bases from J, with 13 bases in between. From germline, CDR1 is MNHEY and CDR2 SVGAGI. The CDR3 contains 15 residues. The CDR3 bases are TGTGCCAGCAGTTACGTCGGGGGATGGGAAGAGACCCAGTACTTC. Its protein product is CASSYVGGWEETQYF.

V usage is TRBV25-1 and J usage is TRBJ1-1; D gene uncertain. The CDR3 contains 13 residues. CDR1 is MGHDK, CDR2 SYGVNS, per germline. Trimming cost V 2 bases and J 4 bases, with 8 bases left between them. CDR3 bases: TGTGCCAGCAGTGAACGCCGTGGCACTGAAGCTTTCTTT. This sequence encodes CASSERRGTEAFF.

This rearrangement joins TRBV5-6 to TRBJ2-3; D may be TRBD2 (5 bases). Trimming cost V 5 bases and J 2 bases, with 15 bases left between them. This CDR3 is built from 15 residues. Germline V gene lookup returns CDR1 SGHDT and CDR2 YYEEEE. CDR3 sequence: CASSLDYFITDTQYF. The CDR3 coding sequence is TGTGCCAGCAGTCTAGACTACTTCATCACAGATACGCAGTATTTT.

In this sample, this clone turned up a few times. The chain has TRBV28 and TRBJ2-1; 10 bases align to TRBD2. The junction had 3 bases not matched to a gene; V was cut back by 4 bases and J by 3 bases. Germline V gene sequence: CDR1 MDHEN, CDR2 SYDVKM. The CDR3 is made up of 15 amino acids. The CDR3 region is CASSSIAGGYNEQFF. CDR3 in DNA: TGTGCCAGCAGTTCAATAGCGGGGGGCTACAATGAGCAGTTCTTC.

This clone was observed once. J is TRBJ2-1 and V is TRBV4-2; no clear D gene. Germline V gives CDR1 LGHNA, CDR2 YNFKEQ. This CDR3 is built from 14 residues. V lost 1 base, J lost 5 bases, and 9 bases lay in between. The CDR3 DNA follows: TGTGCCAGCAGCCAAGCTAGTCTGAACAATGAGCAGTTCTTC. Encoded protein: CASSQASLNNEQFF.

The chain links TRBV4-2 to TRBJ2-6; D not certain. V was clipped by 6 bases and J by 4 bases, with 13 bases between them. This CDR3 is built from 15 residues. Germline-derived CDR1 and CDR2 are LGHNA and YNFKEQ. The CDR3 DNA reads as TGTGCCAGCAGACGTGGGATAGAGGGGGCCAACGTCCTGACTTTC. Amino acids: CASRRGIEGANVLTF.

This clone has a handful of counts. The chain has TRBV7-2 and TRBJ1-1; D uncertain. The germline V and J ends were trimmed by 5 bases and 3 bases, with 7 bases remaining between them. Germline V lookup: CDR1 SGHTA, CDR2 FQGNSA. The CDR3 is made up of 12 amino acids. As DNA, the CDR3 is TGTGCCAGCAGCCTTCTTTACACTGAAGCTTTCTTT. It codes for CASSLLYTEAFF.

The V gene is TRBV6-1, the J gene TRBJ2-7, with 8 bases that match TRBD1. The junction had 13 bases not matched to a gene; V was cut back by 6 bases and J by 6 bases. The CDR3 extends over 15 amino acids. Germline-derived CDR1 and CDR2 are MNHNS and SASEGT. CDR3 DNA sequence: TGTGCCAGCAGCAAAATGGGGCAGGGGGCGGGCGAGCAGTACTTC. It specifies CASSKMGQGAGEQYF.

V gene TRBV7-6 combines with J gene TRBJ2-1; 8 bases match TRBD2. The V segment lost 5 bases and the J segment 3 bases; nucleotides outside the gene matches: 6. Germline V gene sequence: CDR1 SGHVS, CDR2 FNYEAQ. The length of the CDR3 is 15 residues. CDR3: CASSPSSGFYNEQFF. The CDR3 DNA reads TGTGCCAGCAGCCCATCTAGCGGGTTCTACAATGAGCAGTTCTTC.

V is TRBV5-6 and J is TRBJ2-7; 7 positions match TRBD1. V lost 2 bases to trimming and J lost 6 bases; unmatched junction nucleotides: 8. Looked up from germline, CDR1 is SGHDT and CDR2 is YYEEEE. This CDR3 has 14 amino acids. This CDR3 is CASSLRSNRGEQYF. In DNA form, the CDR3 reads TGTGCCAGCAGCTTACGTTCTAACAGGGGCGAGCAGTACTTC. Based on the CDR3 plus reference TRBV5-6 and TRBJ2-7, the full variable domain is DAGVTQSPTHLIKTRGQQVTLRCSPKSGHDTVSWYQQALGQGPQFIFQYYEEEERQRGNFPDRFSGHQFPNYSSELNVNALLLGDSALYLCASSLRSNRGEQYFGPGTRLTVT.